What follows are 24 T cell receptor beta chains derived from one specimen sequenced in a study of regulatory T cells in long-lasting Graves disease. With iRepertoire HTBI primers and Arm-PCR of CDR3 regions, TCR beta libraries were built. TCRdb recomputed calls from the multiplex PCR reads with MiXCR, one row per CDR3 protein. The profile shows almost 350,000 distinct CDR3 sequences, 20% of them singletons. Time point specified: persistent/refractory GD, antithyroid drugs over 5 years with positive TRAb. With RNA extracted from PBMCs as input, the TCR library was made. The input for sequencing was peripheral blood mononuclear cells (PBMCs), taken when the disease was refractory, from a patient treated with antithyroid drugs. Source of these receptors: a female donor with Graves disease.

As regards this clonotype: One base away lies a much larger clone, so this may be a sequencing read error. The chain joins TRBV30 to TRBJ1-1; D is ambiguous. Germline CDR1 reads GTSNPN; CDR2 reads SVGIG (reference sequence). CDR3 length equals 12 residues. V lost 7 bases, J lost 5 bases, and 14 bases lay in between. The CDR3 loop is CASGRVKTEAFF. The DNA for the CDR3 is TGTGCCTCGGGAAGGGTTAAGACTGAAGCTTTCTTT.

Comments on this clonotype: The germline gene is not matched at one end of the junction; a read error may be the cause. The chain carries TRBV29-1 and TRBJ1-1, with TRBD1 matching 9 bases. The CDR3 extends over 13 amino acids. The germline V gene encodes CDR1 SQVTM and CDR2 ANQGSEA. The CDR3 region has the DNA TGCAGCGTTGACCCGGGACAGGGCACTGAAGATTTCTTT. Translated: CSVDPGQGTEDFF.

This clonotype has more than one count but fewer than ten. The V gene is TRBV5-5, the J gene TRBJ2-7; D uncertain. The CDR3 sequence is 14 residues long. V was pared by 4 bases and J by 0 bases, with 11 bases between. Per germline, CDR1 SGHKS and CDR2 YYEKEE (reference sequence). This chain's CDR3 is CASSPNPSSYEQYF. For the CDR3, the DNA is TGTGCCAGCAGCCCAAACCCTAGCTCCTACGAGCAGTACTTC.

V gene TRBV15 combines with J gene TRBJ2-6, with D tentatively TRBD1 or TRBD2 (6 bases each). V lost 8 bases and J 0 bases, leaving 20 bases between the germline ends. This CDR3 comprises 18 residues. In germline, CDR1 is LNHNV, CDR2 YYDKDF (reference sequence). CDR3: CATRGGTLDFSGANVLTF. The CDR3 nucleotides are TGTGCCACCCGAGGAGGGACATTGGATTTCTCTGGGGCCAACGTCCTGACTTTC. Drawing the rest from reference TRBV15 and TRBJ2-6, the complete variable domain is DAMVIQNPRYQVTQFGKPVTLSCSQTLNHNVMYWYQQKSSQAPKLLFHYYDKDFNNEADTPDNFQSRRPNTSFCFLDIRSPGLGDTAMYLCATRGGTLDFSGANVLTFGAGSRLTVL.

This clonotype was counted at least ten times. The genes are TRBV28 and TRBJ1-1; 7 bases align to TRBD1. Losses at the gene ends were 2 bases for V and 7 bases for J; bases not matched to a gene: 7. The germline CDR1 and CDR2 sequences are MDHEN and SYDVKM. The CDR3 sequence is 14 residues long. In DNA, the CDR3 is TGTGCCAGCAGTTTAGACAGGGTTTTGATTGAAGCTTTCTTT. This encodes CASSLDRVLIEAFF.

This clonotype was picked up many times. The chain carries TRBV20-1 and TRBJ1-2; D unclear. There are 14 residues in the CDR3. Germline CDR1 and CDR2: DFQATT and SNEGSKA (reference sequence). The germline V and J ends were trimmed by 6 bases and 6 bases, with 20 bases remaining between them. The DNA for the CDR3 is TGCAGTGCCAGCGAGCATAAAGCGGAGGATGGCTACACCTTC. Amino acids: CSASEHKAEDGYTF.

This clonotype was detected ten times or more. The chain is built from TRBV12-3 or TRBV12-4 and TRBJ2-7; D might be TRBD2 (6 bases). V dropped 6 bases and J dropped 6 bases, with 18 bases sitting between them. This CDR3 comprises 14 residues. This CDR3 is CASRLGGGGSEQYF. Here the CDR3 DNA reads TGTGCCAGCAGATTGGGGGGAGGAGGCTCCGAGCAGTACTTC.

The chain is built from TRBV6-1 and TRBJ1-1; 8 bases line up with TRBD1. J lost 3 bases, V lost 6 bases, and 6 bases had no gene match. The germline V gene has CDR1 MNHNS and CDR2 SASEGT. There are 14 residues in the CDR3. CDR3: CASSSRQGYTEAFF. The CDR3 bases are TGTGCCAGCAGCTCGAGACAGGGGTACACTGAAGCTTTCTTT.

This clonotype was detected many times. The CDR3 region has the DNA TGTGCCACCAGTGATTTGGGGGGTGACGGGGAGCTGTTTTTT. Translation: CATSDLGGDGELFF. J is TRBJ2-2 and V is TRBV24-1; perhaps D is TRBD1 or TRBD2 (5 bases each). The CDR3 has 14 amino acids. CDR1 and CDR2 from the germline V gene are KGHDR and SFDVKD. The V and J ends lost 0 bases and 7 bases respectively, with 8 bases between them.

This clonotype came up a few times. V usage is TRBV19 and J usage is TRBJ1-2; 7 positions agree with TRBD1. Germline V CDR1 and CDR2: LNHDA, SQIVND (reference sequence). The length of the CDR3 is 16 residues. The V gene end was trimmed by 5 bases and the J gene end by 4 bases; junction bases not matched to a gene: 13. The CDR3 nucleotides are TGTGCCAGTAGTGTCACCGGGACAGCTGCCCTCTATGGCTACACCTTC. Its protein is CASSVTGTAALYGYTF.

This chain joins TRBV7-2 and TRBJ2-7; D call uncertain. Trimming took off 4 bases at V and 6 bases at J, with 19 bases between the two ends. CDR1 is SGHTA, CDR2 FQGNSA, per germline. CDR3 length: 15 amino acids. This CDR3 is CASSSLRRPLGEQYF. The DNA of the CDR3 is TGTGCCAGCAGCTCTCTTAGGAGACCCCTGGGCGAGCAGTACTTC. Looking up the rest from reference TRBV7-2 and TRBJ2-7 gives the full variable domain: GAGVSQSPSNKVTEKGKDVELRCDPISGHTALYWYRQSLGQGLEFLIYFQGNSAPDKSGLPSDRFSAERTGGSVSTLTIQRTQQEDSAVYLCASSSLRRPLGEQYFGPGTRLTVT.

Ten or more counts support this clonotype. The rearrangement uses TRBV27 and TRBJ1-5, with D unresolved. Germline lookup yields CDR1 MNHEY and CDR2 SMNVEV (reference sequence). The CDR3 covers 15 residues. V was pared by 0 bases and J by 4 bases, with 10 bases between. CDR3 bases: TGTGCCAGCAGTTTATCGCGACTGCTGAATCAGCCCCAGCATTTT. Its translation is CASSLSRLLNQPQHF.

This clonotype was recorded many times. One end of the junction fails to match germline, which may point to a read error. The gene calls are TRBV6-9 and TRBJ2-5; D ambiguous. The CDR3 is 13 residues long. Germline CDR1 reads MNHGY; CDR2 reads SVAAGI. In DNA form, the CDR3 reads TGTGCCAGCAGCTATTCAGTGATGGAGACCCAGTACTTC. Protein product: CASSYSVMETQYF.

This clonotype was counted ten times or more. This chain links TRBV28 with TRBJ1-6; 11 bases match TRBD1. V lost 7 bases, J lost 0 bases, and 5 bases stayed unmatched. Germline V gene sequence: CDR1 MDHEN, CDR2 SYDVKM. This CDR3 region has 17 residues. Here the CDR3 DNA reads TGTGCCAGCACGGACAGGGGGCTCCGCTCCTATAATTCACCCCTCCACTTT. Protein sequence: CASTDRGLRSYNSPLHF.

To note about this clonotype: The final CDR3 position lacks the conserved phenylalanine or tryptophan, pointing to a likely read error. The CDR3 region has the DNA TGTGCCAGTAGTCGGACAGGGGGACCTAACTATGGCTACACCTCC. This codes for CASSRTGGPNYGYTS. This chain joins TRBV19 and TRBJ1-2; 10 nucleotides line up with TRBD1. The CDR3 extends over 15 amino acids. V dropped 5 bases and J dropped 0; count of bases not matched to a gene: 3. Germline CDR1 is LNHDA and CDR2 is SQIVND (reference sequence).

This clonotype was seen more than once but under ten times. This chain uses TRBV4-2 with TRBJ1-6; 9 positions match TRBD1. Losses at the gene ends were 4 bases for V and 8 bases for J; bases not matched to a gene: 6. The germline CDR1 and CDR2 sequences are LGHNA and YNFKEQ. The CDR3 runs 15 residues. The CDR3 loop reads CASSPGTGIYSPLHF. CDR3 nucleotides: TGTGCCAGCAGCCCAGGGACAGGGATATATTCACCCCTCCACTTT.

This clonotype was recorded many times. The rearrangement links TRBV5-1 to TRBJ1-1; D uncertain. The CDR3 covers 13 residues. Trimming took off 4 bases at V and 8 bases at J, with 15 bases between the two ends. Germline loops: CDR1 SGHRS, CDR2 YFSETQ. The CDR3 DNA is TGCGCCAGCAGCATGCAGGAGGTAGACGAAGCTTTCTTT. It is translated as CASSMQEVDEAFF.

The chain has TRBV2 and TRBJ2-2, with D perhaps matching TRBD1 (6 bases). There are 15 residues in the CDR3. The ends were cut back, 7 bases at V and 8 bases at J, with 20 bases in the middle. Germline V gene data show CDR1 as SNHLY and CDR2 as FYNNEI. The CDR3 sequence is CASTPTKAGAGELFF. The CDR3 nucleotides read TGTGCCAGCACCCCGACGAAAGCAGGGGCGGGGGAGCTGTTTTTT.

In this sample, this clonotype turned up many times. The chain is built from TRBV20-1 and TRBJ1-5, with D perhaps TRBD1 (5 bases). The germline V and J ends were trimmed by 6 bases and 6 bases, with 24 bases remaining between them. This CDR3 contains 16 residues. Per germline, CDR1 DFQATT and CDR2 SNEGSKA (reference sequence). The DNA for the CDR3 is TGCAGTGCCCAACGGGGGGGAAGGGGTTCCAGTCAGCCCCAGCATTTT. Amino acid sequence: CSAQRGGRGSSQPQHF.

V gene TRBV7-2 combines with J gene TRBJ2-2; 8 nucleotides agree with TRBD2. Per the germline V gene, CDR1 is SGHTA and CDR2 is FQGNSA. J lost 0 bases, V lost 5 bases, and 11 bases had no gene match. CDR3 length equals 18 residues. The CDR3 DNA reads TGTGCCAGCAGCACAGGGACTAGGCCAACTGCGAACACCGGGGAGCTGTTTTTT. This codes for CASSTGTRPTANTGELFF.

This clonotype was seen at least ten times. The chain uses TRBV6-1 and TRBJ1-2; no firm D call. Per germline, CDR1 MNHNS and CDR2 SASEGT. The CDR3 is 12 amino acids. Trimming cost V 6 bases and J 8 bases, with 13 bases left between them. Written as DNA, the CDR3 is TGTGCCAGCAGAAGGTGGGAACACGGCTACACCTTC. Protein product: CASRRWEHGYTF.

Details on this clonotype: The conserved phenylalanine or tryptophan normally closing the CDR3 is absent here, so this likely arose from a read error. This chain uses TRBV19 with TRBJ1-1; D not certain. The V and J ends lost 4 bases and 3 bases respectively, with 18 bases between them. This CDR3 has 16 amino acids. CDR1 and CDR2 from the germline V gene are LNHDA and SQIVND (reference sequence). Written as DNA, the CDR3 is TGTGCCAGTAGTACCCGACTCCGGGGTTCCCACACTGAAGCTTTCTCT. This gives the protein CASSTRLRGSHTEAFS.

This clonotype was detected only a few times. The V and J genes are TRBV11-2 and TRBJ1-2; the D is unclear. Germline CDR1 SGHAT, CDR2 FQNNGV. The CDR3 spans 14 residues. Trimming left V 4 bases short and J 3 bases short, with 12 bases between. The CDR3 region is CASSSPKGYYGYTF. CDR3 coding DNA: TGTGCCAGCAGCTCCCCCAAGGGATACTATGGCTACACCTTC.

This clonotype came up a few times. J is TRBJ2-1 and V is TRBV11-1; tentatively, D is TRBD2 (6 bases). V was trimmed by 3 bases and J by 5 bases, leaving 17 bases between them. CDR1 SGHAT and CDR2 FQDESV come from the germline V gene (reference sequence). This CDR3 comprises 16 residues. CDR3 in amino acids: CASSFTPSVTNNEQFF. CDR3 sequence (DNA): TGTGCCAGCAGCTTTACGCCTAGCGTCACCAACAATGAGCAGTTCTTC.